The 10 T cell receptor beta chains presented below share a single source sample, sequenced in a study of PD-1 blockade in classical Hodgkin lymphoma. Relapse after autologous stem cell transplantation occurred in every patient, and brentuximab vedotin exposure varied. The repertoire was sequenced with immunoSEQ multiplex PCR; TCRdb's copy has only in-frame clones and lacks some. The sample lists 13,000 or so clones, around 92% occurring once. The sample consisted of peripheral blood mononuclear cells (PBMCs), taken at baseline. These receptors came from a human donor with classical Hodgkin lymphoma.

J is TRBJ1-1 and V is TRBV11-2; TRBD1 is a possible D gene (6 bases). The CDR3 is made up of 15 amino acids. Germline V lookup: CDR1 SGHAT, CDR2 FQNNGV. Trimming shortened V by 1 base and J by 5 bases, and 14 bases separated the two germline ends. The CDR3 region has the DNA TGTGCCAGCAGCTTAGTGGGGGCAGGGAAAACTGAAGCTTTCTTT. As protein: CASSLVGAGKTEAFF. Full variable domain (remainder filled in from reference TRBV11-2 and TRBJ1-1): EAGVAQSPRYKIIEKRQSVAFWCNPISGHATLYWYQQILGQGPKLLIQFQNNGVVDDSQLPKDRFSAERLKGVDSTLKIQPAKLEDSAVYLCASSLVGAGKTEAFFGQGTRLTVV.

The rearrangement uses TRBV7-8 and TRBJ1-5; 9 nucleotides line up with TRBD1. Losses at the gene ends were 1 base for V and 6 bases for J; bases not matched to a gene: 4. The CDR3 runs to 15 residues. Germline values: CDR1 SGHVS, CDR2 FQNEAQ. CDR3 region: CASSLVQGATQPQHF. Written as DNA, the CDR3 is TGTGCCAGCAGCTTAGTACAGGGGGCGACTCAGCCCCAGCATTTT.

The chain has TRBV19 and TRBJ1-6, with 7 bases identical to TRBD1. The germline gives CDR1 LNHDA, CDR2 SQIVND (reference sequence). The CDR3 is 13 amino acids. Germline trimming cut 5 bases from V and 9 bases from J; bases unmatched to any gene: 4. DNA for the CDR3: TGTGCCAGTAGTCAAAGGGGGCCTTCACCCCTCCACTTT. Encoded protein: CASSQRGPSPLHF.

V and J are TRBV5-1 and TRBJ2-1, with TRBD2 matching 13 bases. Germline CDR1 and CDR2: SGHRS and YFSETQ. CDR3 size: 17 residues. Trimming cost V 5 bases and J 5 bases; bases outside gene matches: 10. CDR3 loop: CASRGLAGTPADNEQFF. Written as DNA, the CDR3 is TGCGCCAGCAGGGGACTAGCGGGGACACCAGCAGACAATGAGCAGTTCTTC.

The chain couples TRBV30 to TRBJ1-2; D call uncertain. V lost 0 bases and J 3 bases, leaving 5 bases between the germline ends. The CDR3 is made up of 12 amino acids. CDR1 is GTSNPN, CDR2 SVGIG, per germline (reference sequence). Written as DNA, the CDR3 is TGTGCCTGGAGTGTAAGTGACTATGGCTACACCTTC. Residues: CAWSVSDYGYTF.

V is TRBV30 and J is TRBJ1-1, with a tentative D call TRBD1 (5 bases). Germline CDR1 GTSNPN, CDR2 SVGIG (reference sequence). V lost 0 bases, J lost 5 bases, and 22 bases lay in between. The CDR3 covers 17 residues. CDR3 region: CAWSVLQGTYRETEAFF. CDR3 DNA sequence: TGTGCCTGGAGTGTACTGCAGGGCACCTATCGAGAGACTGAAGCTTTCTTT. The full variable domain, in which reference TRBV30 and TRBJ1-1 provide the parts outside the CDR3, is SQTIHQWPATLVQPVGSPLSLECTVEGTSNPNLYWYRQAAGRGLQLLFYSVGIGQISSEVPQNLSASRPQDRQFILSSKKLLLSDSGFYLCAWSVLQGTYRETEAFFGQGTRLTVV.

The chain joins TRBV5-5 to TRBJ1-4; maybe TRBD1 (6 bases). Between the trimmed V and J ends, which lost 0 bases and 6 bases, there was a span of 15 bases. Germline assignment: CDR1 SGHKS and CDR2 YYEKEE (reference sequence). This CDR3 comprises 16 residues. The CDR3 is CASSLAGLTGYEKLFF. CDR3 coding DNA: TGTGCCAGCAGCTTGGCGGGGCTTACAGGGTATGAAAAACTGTTTTTT.

J is TRBJ1-1 and V is TRBV12-5; TRBD1 agrees at 8 bases. Germline V gives CDR1 LGHNT, CDR2 FRNRAP. The V gene end was trimmed by 2 bases and the J gene end by 0 bases; junction bases not matched to a gene: 11. The CDR3 covers 18 residues. The CDR3 here is CASGLSRRGLKMNTEAFF. The CDR3 bases are TGTGCTAGTGGTTTGAGCCGCAGGGGGCTTAAGATGAACACTGAAGCTTTCTTT.

This chain connects TRBV7-9 to TRBJ2-7, with D tentatively TRBD1 (6 bases). Per the germline V gene, CDR1 is SEHNR and CDR2 is FQNEAQ (reference sequence). V lost 5 bases, J lost 3 bases, and 14 bases lay in between. This CDR3 has 14 amino acids. CDR3 bases: TGTGCCAGCAGCGACCGGGTAGGGGGCTACGAGCAGTACTTC. This encodes CASSDRVGGYEQYF.

The chain is built from TRBV23-1 and TRBJ2-1; D unclear. TRBV23-1 is an ORF; its function is uncertain. This CDR3 spans 15 amino acids. V dropped 2 bases and J dropped 2 bases, with 10 bases sitting between them. The CDR3 here is CASSQGALPYNEQFF. CDR3 bases: TGCGCCAGCAGTCAAGGCGCGTTACCCTACAATGAGCAGTTCTTC.